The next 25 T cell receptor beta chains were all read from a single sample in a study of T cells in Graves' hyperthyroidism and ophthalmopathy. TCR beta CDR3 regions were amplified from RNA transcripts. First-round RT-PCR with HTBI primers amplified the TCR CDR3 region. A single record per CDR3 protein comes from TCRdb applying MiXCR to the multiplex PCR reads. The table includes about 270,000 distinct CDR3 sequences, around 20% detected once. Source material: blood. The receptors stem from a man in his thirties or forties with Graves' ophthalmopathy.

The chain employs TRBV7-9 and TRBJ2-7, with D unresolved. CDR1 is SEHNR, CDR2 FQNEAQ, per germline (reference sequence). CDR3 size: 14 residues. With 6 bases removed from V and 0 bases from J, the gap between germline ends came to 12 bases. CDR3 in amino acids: CASSPRPSSYEQYF. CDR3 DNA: TGTGCCAGCAGTCCCCGTCCGAGCTCCTACGAGCAGTACTTC. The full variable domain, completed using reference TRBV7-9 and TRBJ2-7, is DTGVSQNPRHKITKRGQNVTFRCDPISEHNRLYWYRQTLGQGPEFLTYFQNEAQLEKSRLLSDRFSAERPKGSFSTLEIQRTEQGDSAMYLCASSPRPSSYEQYFGPGTRLTVT.

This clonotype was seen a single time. CDR3 loop: CASTTGQGYEKLFF. The CDR3 nucleotides are TGTGCCAGCACCACGGGACAGGGATATGAAAAACTGTTTTTT. The chain couples TRBV11-2 to TRBJ1-4, with 9 bases fitting TRBD1. The V gene's germline CDR1 is SGHAT and CDR2 FQNNGV. V lost 7 bases, J lost 6 bases, and 6 bases stayed unmatched. The CDR3 totals 14 residues.

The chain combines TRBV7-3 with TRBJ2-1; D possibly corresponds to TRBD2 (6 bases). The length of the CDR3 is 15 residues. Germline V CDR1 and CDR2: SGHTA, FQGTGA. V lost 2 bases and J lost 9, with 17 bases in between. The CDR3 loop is CASSLSPGVGSEQFF. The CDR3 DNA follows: TGTGCCAGCAGCTTATCGCCGGGAGTGGGCAGTGAGCAGTTCTTC.

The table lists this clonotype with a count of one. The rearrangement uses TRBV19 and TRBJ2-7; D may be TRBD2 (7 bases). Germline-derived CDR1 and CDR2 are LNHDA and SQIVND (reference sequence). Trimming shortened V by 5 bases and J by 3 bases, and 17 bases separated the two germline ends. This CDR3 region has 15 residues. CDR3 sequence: CASSPSWGGSYEQYF. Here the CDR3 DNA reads TGTGCCAGTAGTCCTTCTTGGGGGGGCAGCTACGAGCAGTACTTC.

The CDR3, as DNA: TGTGCCAGCAGTTGGGGACAGAGCTATGGCTACACCTTC. This gives the protein CASSWGQSYGYTF. The chain uses TRBV28 and TRBJ1-2, with TRBD1 matching over 7 bases. V lost 4 bases to trimming and J lost 4 bases; unmatched junction nucleotides: 3. Germline V lookup: CDR1 MDHEN, CDR2 SYDVKM. The CDR3 has 13 amino acids.

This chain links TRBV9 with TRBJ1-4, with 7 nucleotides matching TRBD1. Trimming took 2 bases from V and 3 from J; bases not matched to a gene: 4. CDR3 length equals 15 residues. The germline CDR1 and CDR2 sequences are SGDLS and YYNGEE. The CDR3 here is CASSVAGGANEKLFF. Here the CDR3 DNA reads TGTGCCAGCAGCGTTGCAGGGGGAGCTAATGAAAAACTGTTTTTT.

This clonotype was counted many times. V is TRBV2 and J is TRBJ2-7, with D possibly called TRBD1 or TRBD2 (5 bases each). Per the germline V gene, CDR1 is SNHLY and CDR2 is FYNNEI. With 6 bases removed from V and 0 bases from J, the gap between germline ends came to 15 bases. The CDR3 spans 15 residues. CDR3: CASRSGRGASYEQYF. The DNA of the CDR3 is TGTGCCAGCAGGAGTGGCCGAGGGGCCTCCTACGAGCAGTACTTC. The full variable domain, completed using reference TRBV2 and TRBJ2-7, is EPEVTQTPSHQVTQMGQEVILRCVPISNHLYFYWYRQILGQKVEFLVSFYNNEISEKSEIFDDQFSVERPDGSNFTLKIRSTKLEDSAMYFCASRSGRGASYEQYFGPGTRLTVT.

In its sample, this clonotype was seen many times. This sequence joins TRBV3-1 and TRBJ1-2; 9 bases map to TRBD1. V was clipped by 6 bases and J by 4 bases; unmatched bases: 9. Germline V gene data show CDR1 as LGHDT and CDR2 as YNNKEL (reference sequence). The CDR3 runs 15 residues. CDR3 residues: CASSSPGQGAYGYTF. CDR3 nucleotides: TGTGCCAGCAGTTCACCGGGACAGGGAGCCTATGGCTACACCTTC.

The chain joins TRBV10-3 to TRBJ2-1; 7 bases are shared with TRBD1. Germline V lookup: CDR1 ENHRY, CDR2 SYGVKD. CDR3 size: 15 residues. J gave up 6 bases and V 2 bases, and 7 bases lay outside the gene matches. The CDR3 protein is CAISEEGQRFNEQFF. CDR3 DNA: TGTGCCATCAGTGAGGAGGGACAGCGATTCAATGAGCAGTTCTTC.

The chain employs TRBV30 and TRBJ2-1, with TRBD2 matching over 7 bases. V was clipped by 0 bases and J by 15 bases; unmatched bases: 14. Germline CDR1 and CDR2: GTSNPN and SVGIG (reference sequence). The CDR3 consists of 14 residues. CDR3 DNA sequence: TGTGCCTGGAGTGTACCGGAGGGAGGGCGGCTGCGGTTCTTC. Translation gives CAWSVPEGGRLRFF.

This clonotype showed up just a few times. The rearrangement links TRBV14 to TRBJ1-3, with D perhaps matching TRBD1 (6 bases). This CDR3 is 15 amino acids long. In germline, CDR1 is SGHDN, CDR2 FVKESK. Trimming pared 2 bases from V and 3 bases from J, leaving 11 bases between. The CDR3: CASSQQGLIGNTIYF. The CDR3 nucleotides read TGTGCCAGCAGCCAACAGGGGTTGATTGGAAACACCATATATTTT.

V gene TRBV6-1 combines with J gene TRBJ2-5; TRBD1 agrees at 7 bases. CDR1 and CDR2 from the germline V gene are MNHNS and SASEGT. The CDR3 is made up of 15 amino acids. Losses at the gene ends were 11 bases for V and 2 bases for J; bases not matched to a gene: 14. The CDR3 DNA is TGTGCCGTTACTATCACCCTGGGACAGCAAGAGACCCAGTACTTC. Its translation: CAVTITLGQQETQYF.

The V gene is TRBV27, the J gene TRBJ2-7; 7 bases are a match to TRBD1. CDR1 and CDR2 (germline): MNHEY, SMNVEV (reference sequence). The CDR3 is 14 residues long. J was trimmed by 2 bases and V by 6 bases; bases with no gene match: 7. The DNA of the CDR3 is TGTGCCAGCAGACCGGGACAGCCTCCCTACGAGCAGTACTTC. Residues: CASRPGQPPYEQYF.

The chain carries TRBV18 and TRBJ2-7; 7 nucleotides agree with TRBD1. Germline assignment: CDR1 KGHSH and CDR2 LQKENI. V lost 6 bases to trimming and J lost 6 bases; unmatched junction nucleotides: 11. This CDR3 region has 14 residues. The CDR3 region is CASSRDRTPREQYF. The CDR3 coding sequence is TGTGCCAGCTCCCGGGACAGAACCCCTCGCGAGCAGTACTTC.

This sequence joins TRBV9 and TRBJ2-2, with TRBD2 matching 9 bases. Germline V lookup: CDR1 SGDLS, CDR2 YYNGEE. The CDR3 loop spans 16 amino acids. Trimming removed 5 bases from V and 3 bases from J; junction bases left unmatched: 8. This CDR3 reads CASSPGGGRDTGELFF. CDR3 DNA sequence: TGTGCCAGCAGTCCCGGGGGCGGGAGGGACACCGGGGAGCTGTTTTTT.

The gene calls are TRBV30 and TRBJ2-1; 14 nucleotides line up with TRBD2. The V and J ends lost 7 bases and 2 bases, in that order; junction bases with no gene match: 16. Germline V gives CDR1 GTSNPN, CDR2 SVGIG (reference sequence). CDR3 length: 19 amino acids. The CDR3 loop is CASSPTSGRATITYNEQFF. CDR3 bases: TGTGCCTCCTCCCCGACTAGCGGGAGGGCCACTATAACCTACAATGAGCAGTTCTTC.

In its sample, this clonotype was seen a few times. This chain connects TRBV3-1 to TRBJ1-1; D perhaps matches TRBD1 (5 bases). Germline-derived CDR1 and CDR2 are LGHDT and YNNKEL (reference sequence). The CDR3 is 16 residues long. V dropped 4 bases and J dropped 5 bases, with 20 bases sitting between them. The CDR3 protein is CASSLGGAAGGTEAFF. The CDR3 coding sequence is TGTGCCAGCAGCCTCGGAGGGGCAGCGGGGGGGACTGAAGCTTTCTTT. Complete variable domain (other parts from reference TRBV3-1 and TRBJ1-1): DTAVSQTPKYLVTQMGNDKSIKCEQNLGHDTMYWYKQDSKKFLKIMFSYNNKELIINETVPNRFSPKSPDKAHLNLHINSLELGDSAVYFCASSLGGAAGGTEAFFGQGTRLTVV.

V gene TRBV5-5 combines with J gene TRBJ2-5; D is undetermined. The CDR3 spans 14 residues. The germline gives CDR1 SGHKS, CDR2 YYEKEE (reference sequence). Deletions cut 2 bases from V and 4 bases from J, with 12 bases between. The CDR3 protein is CASSFRSRGETQYF. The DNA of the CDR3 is TGTGCCAGCAGCTTTAGATCCCGAGGAGAGACCCAGTACTTC.

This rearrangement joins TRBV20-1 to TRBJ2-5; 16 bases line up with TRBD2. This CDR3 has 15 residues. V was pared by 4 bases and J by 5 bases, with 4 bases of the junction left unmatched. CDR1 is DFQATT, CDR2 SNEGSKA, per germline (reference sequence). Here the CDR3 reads CSATGTSGRAETQYF. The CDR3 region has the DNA TGCAGTGCTACTGGGACTAGCGGGAGGGCGGAGACCCAGTACTTC.

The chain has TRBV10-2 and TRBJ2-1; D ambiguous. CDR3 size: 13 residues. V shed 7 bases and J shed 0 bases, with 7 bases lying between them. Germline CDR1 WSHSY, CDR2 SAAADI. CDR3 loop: CASMADSYNEQFF. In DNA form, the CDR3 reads TGCGCCAGCATGGCGGACTCCTACAATGAGCAGTTCTTC.

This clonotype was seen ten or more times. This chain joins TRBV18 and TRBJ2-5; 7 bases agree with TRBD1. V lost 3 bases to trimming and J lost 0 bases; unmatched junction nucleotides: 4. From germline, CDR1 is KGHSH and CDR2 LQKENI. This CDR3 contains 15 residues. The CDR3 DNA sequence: TGTGCCAGCTCACCCAGGACAGGAAACCAAGAGACCCAGTACTTC. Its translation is CASSPRTGNQETQYF.

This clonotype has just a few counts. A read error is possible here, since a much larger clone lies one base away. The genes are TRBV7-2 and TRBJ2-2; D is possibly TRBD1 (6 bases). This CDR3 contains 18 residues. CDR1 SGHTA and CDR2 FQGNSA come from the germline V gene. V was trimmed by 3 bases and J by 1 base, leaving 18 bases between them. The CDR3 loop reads CASSFLQVWGLNTGELFF. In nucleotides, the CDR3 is TGTGCCAGCAGCTTCCTGCAGGTTTGGGGGCTGAACACCGGGGAGCTGTTTTTT.

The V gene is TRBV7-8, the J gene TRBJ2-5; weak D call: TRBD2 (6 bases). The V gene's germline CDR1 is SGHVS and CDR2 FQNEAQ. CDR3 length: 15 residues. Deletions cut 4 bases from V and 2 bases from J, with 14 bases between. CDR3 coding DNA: TGTGCCAGCAGCTCCACAGGACTAATTCAAGAGACCCAGTACTTC. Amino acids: CASSSTGLIQETQYF.

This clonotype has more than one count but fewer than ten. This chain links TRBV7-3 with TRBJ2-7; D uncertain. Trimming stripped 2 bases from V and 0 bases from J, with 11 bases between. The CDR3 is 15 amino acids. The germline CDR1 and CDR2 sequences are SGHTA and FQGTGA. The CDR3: CASSLYPSPSYEQYF. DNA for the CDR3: TGTGCCAGCAGCTTATACCCCAGTCCCTCCTACGAGCAGTACTTC.

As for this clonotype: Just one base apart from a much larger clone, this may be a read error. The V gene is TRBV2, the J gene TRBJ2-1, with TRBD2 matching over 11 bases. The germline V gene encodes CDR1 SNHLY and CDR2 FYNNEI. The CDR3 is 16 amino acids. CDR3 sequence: CATLGLAGGTYNEQSF. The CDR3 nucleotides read TGTGCAACCCTAGGGCTAGCGGGAGGAACTTACAATGAGCAGTCCTTC.